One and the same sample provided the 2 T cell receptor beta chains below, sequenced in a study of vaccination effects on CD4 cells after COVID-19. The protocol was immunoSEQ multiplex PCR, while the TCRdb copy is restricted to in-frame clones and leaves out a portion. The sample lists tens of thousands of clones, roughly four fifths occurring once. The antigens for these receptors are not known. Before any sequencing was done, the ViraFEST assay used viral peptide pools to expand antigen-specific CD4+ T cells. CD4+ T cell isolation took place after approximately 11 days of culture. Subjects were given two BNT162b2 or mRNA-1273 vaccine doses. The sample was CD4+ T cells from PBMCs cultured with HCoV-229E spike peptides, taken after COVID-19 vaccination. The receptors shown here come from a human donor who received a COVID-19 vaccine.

The CDR3 protein is CASSELGSGANVLTF. The CDR3 nucleotides read TGTGCCAGCAGCGAACTGGGGTCTGGGGCCAACGTCCTGACTTTC. The rearrangement uses TRBV2 and TRBJ2-6, with no clear D. Trimming cost V 6 bases and J 1 base, with 10 bases left between them. Per the germline V gene, CDR1 is SNHLY and CDR2 is FYNNEI. There are 15 residues in the CDR3.

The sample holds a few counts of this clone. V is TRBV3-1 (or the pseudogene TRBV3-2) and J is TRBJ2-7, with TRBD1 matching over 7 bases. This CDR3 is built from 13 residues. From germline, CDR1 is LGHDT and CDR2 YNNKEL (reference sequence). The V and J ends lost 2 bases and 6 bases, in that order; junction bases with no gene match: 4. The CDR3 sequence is CASSQTGASEQYF. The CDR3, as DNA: TGTGCCAGCAGCCAAACAGGGGCTTCCGAGCAGTACTTC.